These 10 T cell receptor beta chains share one sample of origin, sequenced in a study of T cell responses to AZD1222 COVID-19 vaccine. Data came from immunoSEQ multiplex PCR; TCRdb stores just in-frame clones and leaves some out. Of 150,000 to 200,000 clones listed, around nine tenths were seen once; the top ten hold around 10%. The specimen was peripheral blood, collected 28 days after the second AZD1222 dose. The receptors stem from an adult who received the AZD1222 COVID-19 vaccine.

V is TRBV9 and J is TRBJ1-6; TRBD1 aligns across 7 bases. V was pared by 1 base and J by 10 bases, with 8 bases of the junction left unmatched. CDR1 is SGDLS and CDR2 is YYNGEE in the germline V gene. The CDR3 totals 15 residues. DNA for the CDR3: TGTGCCAGCAGCGTAACTGGAGGGGGCGAATCACCCCTCCACTTT. It yields the protein CASSVTGGGESPLHF.

The V and J genes are TRBV10-3 and TRBJ2-1; 7 positions match TRBD2. V dropped 8 bases and J dropped 5; count of bases not matched to a gene: 6. CDR1 is ENHRY and CDR2 is SYGVKD in the germline V gene. The CDR3 spans 13 residues. This CDR3 reads CAILSGDDNEQFF. The CDR3 DNA follows: TGTGCCATCCTCAGCGGGGACGACAATGAGCAGTTCTTC.

The chain is built from TRBV30 and TRBJ1-1, with unresolved D. Trimming removed 2 bases at V and 4 bases at J, with 11 bases between. The germline gives CDR1 GTSNPN, CDR2 SVGIG (reference sequence). The CDR3 spans 13 residues. The DNA of the CDR3 is TGTGCCTGGAGTACGGACGGTGTCACTGAAGCTTTCTTT. Protein: CAWSTDGVTEAFF.

The chain recombines TRBV5-1 with TRBJ2-7; 9 bases are a match to TRBD2. The J segment lost 2 bases and the V segment lost 4 bases, leaving 4 bases of the junction unmatched. CDR1 is SGHRS and CDR2 is YFSETQ in the germline V gene. The CDR3 extends over 14 amino acids. CDR3 in amino acids: CASSVSGGAYEQYF. The CDR3 DNA is TGCGCCAGCAGCGTTAGCGGGGGAGCCTACGAGCAGTACTTC.

The chain carries TRBV5-1 and TRBJ1-4; a possible D gene is TRBD1 (5 bases). The CDR3 sequence is 14 residues long. Trimming pared 2 bases from V and 3 bases from J, leaving 8 bases between. CDR1 and CDR2 from the germline V gene are SGHRS and YFSETQ. CDR3 in DNA: TGCGCCAGCAGCTTCCAGGGTGCTAATGAAAAACTGTTTTTT. Encoded protein: CASSFQGANEKLFF. Full variable domain (outside the CDR3, taken from reference TRBV5-1 and TRBJ1-4): KAGVTQTPRYLIKTRGQQVTLSCSPISGHRSVSWYQQTPGQGLQFLFEYFSETQRNKGNFPGRFSGRQFSNSRSEMNVSTLELGDSALYLCASSFQGANEKLFFGSGTQLSVL.

The chain combines TRBV2 with TRBJ1-5; D may be TRBD1 (5 bases). This CDR3 has 15 amino acids. CDR1 is SNHLY and CDR2 is FYNNEI in the germline V gene. V lost 7 bases, J lost 1 base, and 14 bases lay in between. The CDR3 is CASNAEGLSNQPQHF. The CDR3 nucleotides are TGTGCCAGCAACGCGGAGGGGCTGAGCAATCAGCCCCAGCATTTT.

The gene calls are TRBV18 and TRBJ1-5; D not resolved. CDR3 length: 15 residues. V lost 2 bases to trimming and J lost 0 bases, with 8 bases between them. Germline V lookup: CDR1 KGHSH, CDR2 LQKENI. This chain's CDR3 is CASSPSGDSNQPQHF. The CDR3 nucleotides are TGTGCCAGCTCACCATCTGGGGATAGCAATCAGCCCCAGCATTTT.

The chain employs TRBV4-3 and TRBJ1-4; no firm D call. This CDR3 contains 15 residues. Germline V gene sequence: CDR1 LGHNA, CDR2 YSLEER. V was clipped by 2 bases and J by 7 bases, with 14 bases between them. CDR3: CASSQFLRPGEKLFF. The CDR3 region has the DNA TGCGCCAGCAGCCAATTTCTGAGGCCCGGTGAAAAACTGTTTTTT.

This clone was detected once. The gene calls are TRBV10-3 and TRBJ2-1; a weak D match, TRBD1 (6 bases). CDR3 length: 14 amino acids. Germline loops: CDR1 ENHRY, CDR2 SYGVKD. V was cut by 5 bases and J by 3 bases, with 11 bases left in between. CDR3 amino acids: CAISLQGNYNEQFF. The CDR3 DNA reads as TGTGCCATCAGTCTACAGGGAAACTACAATGAGCAGTTCTTC.

The chain has TRBV7-8 and TRBJ1-5; no firm D call. The CDR3 is made up of 16 amino acids. With 1 base removed from V and 2 bases from J, the gap between germline ends came to 12 bases. Germline assignment: CDR1 SGHVS and CDR2 FQNEAQ. This CDR3 is CASSLDIGPGNQPQHF. As DNA, the CDR3 is TGTGCCAGCAGCTTAGATATAGGGCCGGGCAATCAGCCCCAGCATTTT.